Below are 18 T cell receptor beta chains sequenced from a single sample in a study of blood T cell repertoires in COVID-19. TCRdb's table, derived via immunoSEQ multiplex PCR, lists solely in-frame clones and lacks some. This table holds fewer than 350,000 clones, roughly 93% found once. The sequenced sample consisted of PBMCs or T cells enriched from blood (not recorded which). The source is a middle-aged woman with acute COVID-19.

The chain combines TRBV11-3 with TRBJ2-1; no firm D call. V lost 0 bases and J 8 bases, leaving 11 bases between the germline ends. Germline CDR1 is SGHNT and CDR2 is YENEEA. The CDR3 covers 14 residues. The CDR3 loop is CASSLDGPSDEQFF. CDR3 bases: TGTGCCAGCAGCTTAGATGGCCCCAGCGATGAGCAGTTCTTC.

The rearrangement links TRBV6-2 or TRBV6-3 to TRBJ1-1, with 8 nucleotides matching TRBD1. This CDR3 spans 15 amino acids. The germline CDR1 and CDR2 sequences are MNHEY and SVGEGT. Germline trimming cut 1 base from V and 6 bases from J; bases unmatched to any gene: 7. CDR3 residues: CASSYLAGTGSEAFF. CDR3 bases: TGTGCCAGCAGTTACTTGGCCGGGACAGGTTCTGAAGCTTTCTTT.

The chain joins TRBV5-1 to TRBJ1-1; D perhaps matches TRBD1 (5 bases). V was clipped by 2 bases and J by 5 bases, with 10 bases between them. This CDR3 region has 13 residues. Per the germline V gene, CDR1 is SGHRS and CDR2 is YFSETQ. This CDR3 reads CASSFSRGTEAFF. Here the CDR3 DNA reads TGCGCCAGCAGCTTTAGTCGGGGGACTGAAGCTTTCTTT.

This clone has just one count. J is TRBJ2-1 and V is TRBV11-2; weak D call: TRBD2 (6 bases). The germline V gene encodes CDR1 SGHAT and CDR2 FQNNGV. CDR3 length equals 14 residues. V was cut by 8 bases and J by 4 bases, with 15 bases left in between. The DNA for the CDR3 is TGTGCCAGCGGGCGACTAGTTCTTTACAATGAGCAGTTCTTC. Its protein product is CASGRLVLYNEQFF.

This chain connects TRBV6-6 to TRBJ2-1; 9 bases line up with TRBD2. Losses at the gene ends were 9 bases for V and 16 bases for J; bases not matched to a gene: 13. The CDR3 has 12 residues. The germline V gene encodes CDR1 MNHNY and CDR2 SVGAGI (reference sequence). The CDR3 coding sequence is TGTGCCAGTAGCGGGAGTTCACTCTCTCGATTCTTC. It encodes CASSGSSLSRFF.

V and J are TRBV2 and TRBJ1-6; a weak D match, TRBD1 (5 bases). In germline, CDR1 is SNHLY, CDR2 FYNNEI. The CDR3 covers 16 residues. Trimming pared 5 bases from V and 8 bases from J, leaving 19 bases between. CDR3 in amino acids: CASSNPGVNPYSPLHF. The CDR3 nucleotides read TGTGCCAGCAGTAACCCGGGGGTAAACCCCTATTCACCCCTCCACTTT.

The chain uses TRBV7-2 and TRBJ2-7; tentative D call: TRBD2 (6 bases). The V gene lost 0 bases and the J gene lost 6 bases, with 6 bases spanning the gap. The length of the CDR3 is 12 residues. The germline V gene has CDR1 SGHTA and CDR2 FQGNSA. This CDR3 reads CASSLAGGEQYF. For the CDR3, the DNA is TGTGCCAGCAGCTTAGCCGGGGGCGAGCAGTACTTC.

The chain employs TRBV6-5 and TRBJ1-6, with a weak D call TRBD1 (6 bases). Trimming cost V 5 bases and J 7 bases, with 12 bases left between them. Looked up from germline, CDR1 is MNHEY and CDR2 is SVGAGI. CDR3 length: 14 amino acids. The CDR3 nucleotides read TGTGCCAGCAGTACGCAGGGGTCGAATTCACCCCTCCACTTT. Its protein is CASSTQGSNSPLHF.

In its sample, this clone was seen once. The V call is TRBV7-9, the J call TRBJ1-2, with 9 bases matching TRBD1. The CDR3 has 15 residues. V was pared by 3 bases and J by 3 bases, with 5 bases of the junction left unmatched. The germline V gene encodes CDR1 SEHNR and CDR2 FQNEAQ (reference sequence). This CDR3 reads CASSFETGGDYGYTF. DNA for the CDR3: TGTGCCAGCAGCTTCGAAACAGGGGGCGACTATGGCTACACCTTC.

This clone was recorded a few times. V and J are TRBV5-1 and TRBJ1-6; tentatively, D is TRBD1 (6 bases). V lost 1 base and J 5 bases, leaving 7 bases between the germline ends. The CDR3 has 14 residues. Germline-derived CDR1 and CDR2 are SGHRS and YFSETQ. DNA for the CDR3: TGCGCCAGCAGCTTGACAGGGAATAATTCACCCCTCCACTTT. It translates to CASSLTGNNSPLHF.

The chain carries TRBV12-3 or TRBV12-4 and TRBJ1-2; 7 bases are shared with TRBD1. Trimming at V came to 3 bases and at J to 8 bases, leaving 3 bases not matched to a gene. This CDR3 spans 12 amino acids. The DNA of the CDR3 is TGTGCCAGCAGTTTGGGACAGCGGGGCTACACCTTC. Its protein product is CASSLGQRGYTF.

The V gene is TRBV24-1, the J gene TRBJ2-5; 7 bases are shared with TRBD2. V gave up 4 bases and J gave up 0 bases; unmatched junction bases: 7. The CDR3 consists of 16 residues. Germline CDR1 is KGHDR and CDR2 is SFDVKD. CDR3 sequence: CATSEGSGADQETQYF. The CDR3 DNA reads as TGTGCCACCAGTGAGGGGAGCGGGGCCGACCAAGAGACCCAGTACTTC.

The genes are TRBV5-1 and TRBJ2-3; 10 positions agree with TRBD2. The CDR3 contains 15 residues. The germline V gene encodes CDR1 SGHRS and CDR2 YFSETQ. Trimming cost V 4 bases and J 4 bases; bases outside gene matches: 6. The CDR3 is CASSPTSGVADTQYF. CDR3 DNA: TGCGCCAGCAGCCCCACTAGCGGGGTAGCAGATACGCAGTATTTT.

The chain uses TRBV5-5 and TRBJ2-6; 10 bases match TRBD1. Germline CDR1 SGHKS, CDR2 YYEKEE (reference sequence). The CDR3 contains 18 residues. Unmatched junction bases numbered 5, after V lost 0 bases and J lost 2 bases. The CDR3 bases are TGTGCCAGCAGCTTGGTGGGACAGGGGCTCACTGGGGCCAACGTCCTGACTTTC. It specifies CASSLVGQGLTGANVLTF.

The chain combines TRBV3-1 (or the pseudogene TRBV3-2) with TRBJ2-1, with 9 bases aligning to TRBD2. The CDR3 has 15 residues. Trimming removed 4 bases from V and 4 bases from J; junction bases left unmatched: 5. In germline, CDR1 is LGHDT, CDR2 YNNKEL (reference sequence). This CDR3 reads CASSLIAGAYNEQFF. In DNA form, the CDR3 reads TGTGCCAGCAGCCTTATAGCGGGGGCATACAATGAGCAGTTCTTC.

CDR3: CASSFQRTGAVLGTQYF. CDR3 DNA: TGTGCCAGCAGTTTTCAAAGGACAGGGGCCGTCCTGGGTACCCAGTACTTC. The chain uses TRBV6-2 or TRBV6-3 and TRBJ2-5; 9 bases agree with TRBD1. The germline CDR1 and CDR2 sequences are MNHEY and SVGEGT. The J segment lost 8 bases and the V segment lost 4 bases, leaving 17 bases of the junction unmatched. CDR3 length: 17 amino acids.

This chain connects TRBV7-9 to TRBJ1-2; 7 bases are shared with TRBD1. Trimming removed 5 bases from V and 0 bases from J; junction bases left unmatched: 6. The CDR3 contains 15 residues. Germline V gene data show CDR1 as SEHNR and CDR2 as FQNEAQ (reference sequence). CDR3 sequence (DNA): TGTGCCAGCAGCCCACGGGACAGTACTAACTATGGCTACACCTTC. It yields the protein CASSPRDSTNYGYTF.

This rearrangement joins TRBV6-1 to TRBJ1-3; D remains ambiguous. V lost 4 bases, J lost 7 bases, and 29 bases lay in between. Per germline, CDR1 MNHNS and CDR2 SASEGT. The CDR3 is made up of 19 amino acids. The CDR3 is CASSALSRFLSPLLNTIYF. The CDR3 bases are TGTGCCAGCAGTGCCCTCTCGCGGTTCTTGTCCCCCCTGCTGAACACCATATATTTT.